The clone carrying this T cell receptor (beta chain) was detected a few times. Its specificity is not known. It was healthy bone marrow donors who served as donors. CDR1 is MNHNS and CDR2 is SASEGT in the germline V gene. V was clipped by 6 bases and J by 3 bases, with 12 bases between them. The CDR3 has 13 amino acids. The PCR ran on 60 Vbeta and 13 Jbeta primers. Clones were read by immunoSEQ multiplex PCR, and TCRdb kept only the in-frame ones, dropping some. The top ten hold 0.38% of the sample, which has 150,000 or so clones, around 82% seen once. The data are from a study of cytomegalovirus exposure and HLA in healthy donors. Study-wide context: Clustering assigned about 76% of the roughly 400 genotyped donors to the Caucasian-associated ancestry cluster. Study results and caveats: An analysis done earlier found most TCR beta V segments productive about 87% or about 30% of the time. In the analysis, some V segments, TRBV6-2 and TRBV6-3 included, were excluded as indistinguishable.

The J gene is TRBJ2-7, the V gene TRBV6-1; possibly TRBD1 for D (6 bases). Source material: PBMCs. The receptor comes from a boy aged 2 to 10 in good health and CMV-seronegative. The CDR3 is CASRNSGVYEQYF. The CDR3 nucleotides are TGTGCCAGCAGGAATTCAGGGGTCTACGAGCAGTACTTC.